A single sample is the source of the 17 T cell receptor beta chains below, sequenced in a study of blood T cell repertoires in COVID-19. Sequenced by immunoSEQ multiplex PCR; TCRdb stores in-frame clones only, minus some. Of about 190,000 clones listed, 75% to 90% are singletons. The specimen sequenced was peripheral blood. These receptor sequences come from a man aged 60 to 75 with acute or convalescent COVID-19.

The V and J genes are TRBV3-1 (or the pseudogene TRBV3-2) and TRBJ1-3, with D unclear. CDR1 LGHDT and CDR2 YNNKEL come from the germline V gene (reference sequence). Trimming took 4 bases from V and 4 from J, leaving 5 bases between them. This CDR3 is built from 12 residues. CDR3 residues: CASSPQGNTIYF. The CDR3 region has the DNA TGTGCCAGCAGCCCTCAGGGAAACACCATATATTTT.

V and J are TRBV27 and TRBJ2-5; D possibly corresponds to TRBD2 (6 bases). The V gene's germline CDR1 is MNHEY and CDR2 SMNVEV (reference sequence). The germline V and J ends were trimmed by 6 bases and 4 bases, with 18 bases remaining between them. The CDR3 loop spans 15 amino acids. CDR3 amino acids: CASSLGWAGRETQYF. The CDR3, as DNA: TGTGCCAGCAGCCTTGGGTGGGCGGGGAGAGAGACCCAGTACTTC.

The CDR3 loop is CASSFRPAVDEQFF. CDR3 sequence (DNA): TGTGCCAGCAGCTTCAGACCAGCGGTGGATGAGCAGTTCTTC. The genes are TRBV5-5 and TRBJ2-1, with a possible D match to TRBD2 (5 bases). Germline CDR1 reads SGHKS; CDR2 reads YYEKEE (reference sequence). The length of the CDR3 is 14 residues. V was clipped by 2 bases and J by 8 bases, with 14 bases between them. Together with reference TRBV5-5 and TRBJ2-1, the CDR3 gives the full variable domain: DAGVTQSPTHLIKTRGQQVTLRCSPISGHKSVSWYQQVLGQGPQFIFQYYEKEERGRGNFPDRFSARQFPNYSSELNVNALLLGDSALYLCASSFRPAVDEQFFGPGTRLTVL.

This sequence joins TRBV3-1 (or the pseudogene TRBV3-2) and TRBJ1-1, with D possibly matching TRBD1 (5 bases). Germline loops: CDR1 LGHDT, CDR2 YNNKEL (reference sequence). The CDR3 consists of 16 residues. The V end lost 7 bases, the J end lost 3 bases, and 21 bases lay between the germline ends. The CDR3 loop is CASTTKAPWGDTEAFF. In DNA, the CDR3 is TGTGCCAGCACCACTAAGGCCCCATGGGGGGACACTGAAGCTTTCTTT.

V is TRBV5-1 and J is TRBJ2-2, with 8 bases lining up with TRBD1. The V gene's germline CDR1 is SGHRS and CDR2 YFSETQ. CDR3 size: 15 residues. Trimming at V came to 0 bases and at J to 6 bases, leaving 4 bases not matched to a gene. The CDR3 region is CASSLGTGIPGELFF. Here the CDR3 DNA reads TGCGCCAGCAGCTTGGGGACAGGGATACCCGGGGAGCTGTTTTTT.

This clone appeared once. The chain couples TRBV24-1 to TRBJ1-1, with a possible D match to TRBD1 (6 bases). Trimming shortened V by 1 base and J by 11 bases, and 13 bases separated the two germline ends. The CDR3 runs to 13 residues. Germline CDR1 is KGHDR and CDR2 is SFDVKD. This chain's CDR3 is CATSDFGGQVAFF. The CDR3 DNA reads as TGTGCCACCAGTGATTTCGGGGGGCAGGTGGCTTTCTTT.

V and J are TRBV9 and TRBJ1-2; D possibly corresponds to TRBD1 (5 bases). Looked up from germline, CDR1 is SGDLS and CDR2 is YYNGEE. The CDR3 sequence is 14 residues long. V was shortened by 0 bases and J by 8 bases, with 14 bases between the two germline ends. CDR3 in DNA: TGTGCCAGCAGCGTAGCTAGGCAGGGTGGAGGCTACACCTTC. It yields the protein CASSVARQGGGYTF.

V gene TRBV9 combines with J gene TRBJ2-3; weak D call: TRBD2 (5 bases). The V end was cut by 3 bases, the J end by 0 bases, with 11 bases between. CDR1 and CDR2 (germline): SGDLS, YYNGEE. The CDR3 runs to 15 residues. The CDR3, as DNA: TGTGCCAGCAGCGCGAAACTAGTAAGCACAGATACGCAGTATTTT. Its protein product is CASSAKLVSTDTQYF.

V gene TRBV30 combines with J gene TRBJ2-1; no reliable D call. CDR1 GTSNPN and CDR2 SVGIG come from the germline V gene (reference sequence). The CDR3 is 11 residues long. V gave up 4 bases and J gave up 7 bases, with 8 bases separating them. As DNA, the CDR3 is TGTGCCTGGACCCCCGGGAATGAGCAGTTCTTC. Amino acid sequence: CAWTPGNEQFF.

This CDR3 reads CASRQPGHDTEAFF. CDR3 bases: TGTGCCAGCAGGCAACCGGGACACGACACTGAAGCTTTCTTT. The chain combines TRBV6-6 with TRBJ1-1; D is possibly TRBD1 (6 bases). V was clipped by 6 bases and J by 3 bases, with 14 bases between them. Germline assignment: CDR1 MNHNY and CDR2 SVGAGI (reference sequence). The length of the CDR3 is 14 residues.

The chain combines TRBV6-5 with TRBJ1-2, with TRBD1 matching 8 bases. Germline trimming cut 11 bases from V and 8 bases from J; bases unmatched to any gene: 19. Germline CDR1 is MNHEY and CDR2 is SVGAGI. This CDR3 has 15 residues. The chain's CDR3 is CAHPRDRGSNSGYTF. CDR3 in DNA: TGTGCCCACCCCCGCGACAGGGGATCGAACAGCGGCTACACCTTC.

The chain is built from TRBV6-5 and TRBJ2-2; D unresolved. The germline V and J ends were trimmed by 8 bases and 4 bases, with 14 bases remaining between them. The germline V gene has CDR1 MNHEY and CDR2 SVGAGI. CDR3 size: 14 residues. The CDR3 bases are TGTGCCAGCGCCCCAGTCACGGGCACCGGGGAGCTGTTTTTT. Protein product: CASAPVTGTGELFF.

The chain is built from TRBV4-1 and TRBJ2-7; 8 nucleotides match TRBD1. The CDR3 has 15 amino acids. Germline trimming cut 3 bases from V and 0 bases from J; bases unmatched to any gene: 4. Germline V gene lookup returns CDR1 MGHRA and CDR2 YSYEKL. CDR3: CASSQGQVSSYEQYF. CDR3 nucleotide sequence: TGCGCCAGCAGCCAGGGACAGGTCAGCTCCTACGAGCAGTACTTC.

The V call is TRBV5-1, the J call TRBJ1-1; D gene unclear. Germline assignment: CDR1 SGHRS and CDR2 YFSETQ. V lost 0 bases and J lost 1, with 7 bases in between. The CDR3 spans 14 residues. The CDR3 protein is CASSLAVSNTEAFF. CDR3 DNA sequence: TGCGCCAGCAGCTTGGCGGTCTCGAACACTGAAGCTTTCTTT.

The gene calls are TRBV5-1 and TRBJ2-1; TRBD2 matches 8 bases. The CDR3 extends over 14 amino acids. Trimming cost V 5 bases and J 2 bases; bases outside gene matches: 3. From germline, CDR1 is SGHRS and CDR2 YFSETQ. This chain's CDR3 is CASRILAAYNEQFF. For the CDR3, the DNA is TGCGCCAGCAGGATACTAGCGGCCTACAATGAGCAGTTCTTC.

This chain joins TRBV30 and TRBJ2-7; 10 bases are a match to TRBD1. The CDR3 extends over 14 amino acids. Germline V lookup: CDR1 GTSNPN, CDR2 SVGIG (reference sequence). The V segment lost 1 base and the J segment 3 bases; nucleotides outside the gene matches: 3. CDR3 protein: CAWSAGQGNYEQYF. DNA of the CDR3: TGTGCCTGGAGTGCGGGACAGGGGAACTACGAGCAGTACTTC.

This chain links TRBV7-2 with TRBJ2-3; tentative D call: TRBD2 (6 bases). Germline assignment: CDR1 SGHTA and CDR2 FQGNSA. Trimming shortened V by 5 bases and J by 2 bases, and 17 bases separated the two germline ends. CDR3 size: 16 residues. The chain's CDR3 is CASSPSRKRATDTQYF. The CDR3 nucleotides are TGTGCCAGCAGCCCCTCTAGGAAGCGGGCCACAGATACGCAGTATTTT.